The 24 T cell receptor beta chains below come from one sample, sequenced in a study of T cells in Graves' hyperthyroidism and ophthalmopathy. From RNA transcripts, TCR beta CDR3 regions were amplified. The HTBI primer set was used in a first-round RT-PCR of the TCR CDR3. One entry per CDR3 protein, called by TCRdb with MiXCR from the multiplex PCR reads. This sample has 300,000 to 450,000 distinct CDR3 sequences, with less than 20% found just once. Specimen: blood. The receptors were gathered from a man younger than 35 with Graves' ophthalmopathy.

The chain is built from TRBV6-9 and TRBJ2-1; 7 bases map to TRBD2. CDR3 length: 15 amino acids. Germline CDR1 and CDR2: MNHGY and SVAAGI. V lost 3 bases and J lost 6; bases outside the gene matches: 8. This CDR3 is CASSYNGAGVNEQFF. The CDR3 bases are TGTGCCAGCAGTTACAATGGGGCGGGGGTCAATGAGCAGTTCTTC.

Many counts were recorded for this clonotype. The V gene is TRBV2, the J gene TRBJ1-2; weak D call: TRBD1 (5 bases). The CDR3 consists of 13 residues. Trimming stripped 6 bases from V and 10 bases from J, with 18 bases between. Germline CDR1 and CDR2: SNHLY and FYNNEI. The CDR3, as DNA: TGTGCCAGCAGGCCAGAGGGGTTTTGGGACTACACCTTC. It yields the protein CASRPEGFWDYTF.

This clonotype has ten or more counts. The chain uses TRBV27 and TRBJ1-2; possibly TRBD1 for D (5 bases). Looked up from germline, CDR1 is MNHEY and CDR2 is SMNVEV (reference sequence). The V end was cut by 3 bases, the J end by 4 bases, with 12 bases between. This CDR3 contains 14 residues. The CDR3 spells CASSFVGGGYGYTF. The CDR3 coding sequence is TGTGCCAGCAGTTTTGTTGGGGGTGGCTATGGCTACACCTTC.

This clonotype was seen repeatedly, ten times or more. The CDR3 protein is CASSQFWGVTEAFF. CDR3 nucleotides: TGCGCCAGCAGCCAATTCTGGGGGGTCACTGAAGCTTTCTTT. This chain connects TRBV4-1 to TRBJ1-1; D is possibly TRBD1 (5 bases). The V end lost 2 bases, the J end lost 4 bases, and 11 bases lay between the germline ends. The CDR3 totals 14 residues. Germline values: CDR1 MGHRA, CDR2 YSYEKL.

The chain combines TRBV19 with TRBJ2-2; 10 bases agree with TRBD1. The CDR3 runs to 16 residues. CDR1 and CDR2 (germline): LNHDA, SQIVND (reference sequence). The trim removed 3 bases at V and 5 bases at J, leaving 6 bases unmatched. Here the CDR3 DNA reads TGTGCCAGTAGTATGTCGACAGGGGGCCTGACCGGGGAGCTGTTTTTT. It encodes CASSMSTGGLTGELFF.

In this sample, this clonotype turned up many times. This chain joins TRBV2 and TRBJ2-1; 11 bases are a match to TRBD2. This CDR3 contains 17 residues. V was clipped by 5 bases and J by 2 bases; unmatched bases: 8. Germline values: CDR1 SNHLY, CDR2 FYNNEI. CDR3 loop: CASSITGTSGTYNEQFF. DNA of the CDR3: TGTGCCAGCAGTATTACCGGGACTAGCGGAACCTACAATGAGCAGTTCTTC.

V and J are TRBV15 and TRBJ2-1; 7 bases align to TRBD2. J was trimmed by 8 bases and V by 0 bases; bases with no gene match: 4. The CDR3 loop spans 14 amino acids. The germline gives CDR1 LNHNV, CDR2 YYDKDF (reference sequence). For the CDR3, the DNA is TGTGCCACCAGCAGAGACGGGACTACTTATGAGCAGTTCTTC. Its protein is CATSRDGTTYEQFF.

This clonotype was observed many times. The rearrangement joins TRBV6-5 to TRBJ1-2; D is undetermined. The germline V and J ends were trimmed by 3 bases and 4 bases, with 9 bases remaining between them. There are 13 residues in the CDR3. In germline, CDR1 is MNHEY, CDR2 SVGAGI. CDR3 nucleotides: TGTGCCAGCAGTTATGTACCTTCCTATGGCTACACCTTC. Amino acids: CASSYVPSYGYTF.

This clonotype was counted at least ten times. V is TRBV20-1 and J is TRBJ2-7; unclear D gene. The CDR3 covers 13 residues. V lost 0 bases to trimming and J lost 4 bases, with 10 bases between them. Germline CDR1 DFQATT, CDR2 SNEGSKA (reference sequence). DNA of the CDR3: TGCAGTGCTAGAGACGGCGGAATATACGAGCAGTACTTC. It translates to CSARDGGIYEQYF.

There are a few counts of this clonotype. The V call is TRBV7-6, the J call TRBJ1-1; D uncertain. The CDR3 has 13 residues. Between the trimmed V and J ends, which lost 5 bases and 0 bases, there was a span of 7 bases. The germline V gene has CDR1 SGHVS and CDR2 FNYEAQ. CDR3 residues: CASSRMMNTEAFF. CDR3 DNA: TGTGCCAGCAGCCGAATGATGAACACTGAAGCTTTCTTT.

This rearrangement joins TRBV5-4 to TRBJ2-5; 9 nucleotides agree with TRBD1. The length of the CDR3 is 15 residues. Germline V lookup: CDR1 SGHNT, CDR2 YYREEE (reference sequence). Trimming cost V 3 bases and J 5 bases; bases outside gene matches: 8. CDR3 sequence (DNA): TGTGCCAGCAGCTCGGAACAGGGGGCCCGGGAGACCCAGTACTTC. This translates into CASSSEQGARETQYF.

This clonotype appeared many times. This chain connects TRBV5-1 to TRBJ1-5, with 7 nucleotides matching TRBD1. The length of the CDR3 is 14 residues. The ends lost 5 bases at V and 2 bases at J; junction bases unmatched: 4. From germline, CDR1 is SGHRS and CDR2 YFSETQ. The CDR3 protein is CASSEGAGNQPQHF. The CDR3 nucleotides read TGCGCCAGCAGTGAGGGGGCTGGCAATCAGCCCCAGCATTTT. The variable domain in full, completed from reference TRBV5-1 and TRBJ1-5, reads KAGVTQTPRYLIKTRGQQVTLSCSPISGHRSVSWYQQTPGQGLQFLFEYFSETQRNKGNFPGRFSGRQFSNSRSEMNVSTLELGDSALYLCASSEGAGNQPQHFGDGTRLSIL.

This clonotype was detected many times. The chain carries TRBV25-1 and TRBJ2-1; possible D gene TRBD2, 5 bases. V was trimmed by 5 bases and J by 6 bases, leaving 8 bases between them. The CDR3 is made up of 12 amino acids. CDR1 MGHDK and CDR2 SYGVNS come from the germline V gene. CDR3 nucleotide sequence: TGTGCCAGCAGTAGCGGCCCCAATGAGCAGTTCTTC. The encoded protein is CASSSGPNEQFF.

This clonotype was detected a few times. V is TRBV10-3 and J is TRBJ2-7; D not resolved. Germline V gives CDR1 ENHRY, CDR2 SYGVKD. CDR3 length: 13 residues. Trimming cost V 10 bases and J 0 bases, with 13 bases left between them. CDR3 DNA sequence: TGTGCCAGCCTTACTGATGCCTCCTACGAGCAGTACTTC. Its protein is CASLTDASYEQYF.

The sample holds many counts of this clonotype. V gene TRBV24-1 combines with J gene TRBJ1-4; maybe TRBD1 (5 bases). This CDR3 spans 12 amino acids. The germline V gene has CDR1 KGHDR and CDR2 SFDVKD. Trimming left V 9 bases short and J 4 bases short, with 8 bases between. The CDR3 DNA sequence: TGTGCCACCGCGGGGGATAATGAAAAACTGTTTTTT. Its translation: CATAGDNEKLFF.

The rearrangement uses TRBV5-1 and TRBJ2-2; D might be TRBD1 or TRBD2, each matching 6 bases. Trimming left V 2 bases short and J 0 bases short, with 11 bases between. This CDR3 region has 16 residues. Germline assignment: CDR1 SGHRS and CDR2 YFSETQ. The CDR3 bases are TGCGCCAGCAGCTTATTGGGGGGCGCGAACACCGGGGAGCTGTTTTTT. Translated, it gives CASSLLGGANTGELFF.

The rearrangement links TRBV29-1 to TRBJ2-5; weak D call: TRBD2 (7 bases). The CDR3 runs to 14 residues. Germline assignment: CDR1 SQVTM and CDR2 ANQGSEA. V was clipped by 3 bases and J by 4 bases, with 15 bases between them. As DNA, the CDR3 is TGCAGCGTTGATCTACAGGGAGGGAGAGAGACCCAGTACTTC. This encodes CSVDLQGGRETQYF.

This clonotype was observed a handful of times. The rearrangement uses TRBV18 and TRBJ1-3, with 10 bases fitting TRBD1. Trimming at V came to 5 bases and at J to 3 bases, leaving 4 bases not matched to a gene. The germline gives CDR1 KGHSH, CDR2 LQKENI. The CDR3 runs to 15 residues. CDR3 nucleotides: TGTGCCAGCTCATTCGACAGGGGGCTTGGAAACACCATATATTTT. Translation gives CASSFDRGLGNTIYF.

This clonotype was seen more than once but under ten times. The chain couples TRBV6-1 to TRBJ1-1; D not certain. The CDR3 spans 14 residues. CDR1 and CDR2 from the germline V gene are MNHNS and SASEGT. Trimming removed 5 bases from V and 0 bases from J, with 10 bases in between. In DNA, the CDR3 is TGTGCCAGCAGTTATAGGCTGTTGAACACTGAAGCTTTCTTT. Translating it yields CASSYRLLNTEAFF.

The chain joins TRBV5-1 to TRBJ1-2; D is perhaps TRBD1 (5 bases). V lost 0 bases, J lost 8 bases, and 11 bases lay in between. CDR3 size: 13 residues. Germline CDR1 is SGHRS and CDR2 is YFSETQ. DNA of the CDR3: TGCGCCAGCAGCTTGGGAGGAGGGGAAGGCTACACCTTC. Translating it yields CASSLGGGEGYTF.

This clonotype was counted between two and nine times. This rearrangement joins TRBV7-3 to TRBJ2-1, with 16 bases aligning to TRBD2. Germline V gene data show CDR1 as SGHTA and CDR2 as FQGTGA. V shed 5 bases, J shed 6 bases, and the junction held 10 bases outside the gene matches. The CDR3 contains 18 residues. The CDR3 spells CASSETGTSGGAVNEQFF. CDR3 in DNA: TGTGCCAGCAGCGAAACCGGGACTAGCGGGGGGGCGGTCAATGAGCAGTTCTTC. The whole variable domain, filled in from reference TRBV7-3 and TRBJ2-1, reads GAGVSQTPSNKVTEKGKYVELRCDPISGHTALYWYRQSLGQGPEFLIYFQGTGAADDSGLPNDRFFAVRPEGSVSTLKIQRTERGDSAVYLCASSETGTSGGAVNEQFFGPGTRLTVL.

In this sample, this clonotype turned up many times. The V gene is TRBV20-1, the J gene TRBJ1-2; D possibly corresponds to TRBD1 (5 bases). Germline V lookup: CDR1 DFQATT, CDR2 SNEGSKA (reference sequence). The CDR3 has 15 amino acids. V shed 3 bases and J shed 2 bases, with 16 bases lying between them. For the CDR3, the DNA is TGCAGTGCTAGTACTTCTGGGGCTACGAACTATGGCTACACCTTC. This translates into CSASTSGATNYGYTF.

This clonotype was found many times. The V and J genes are TRBV6-1 and TRBJ2-3; D might be TRBD1 or TRBD2, each matching 5 bases. In germline, CDR1 is MNHNS, CDR2 SASEGT. Trimming shortened V by 3 bases and J by 0 bases, and 13 bases separated the two germline ends. The CDR3 consists of 16 residues. This CDR3 is CASSEVPGPSTDTQYF. CDR3 DNA sequence: TGTGCCAGCAGTGAGGTCCCGGGACCTAGCACAGATACGCAGTATTTT.

The chain combines TRBV2 with TRBJ2-2; 11 bases match TRBD1. The V gene end was trimmed by 11 bases and the J gene end by 1 base; junction bases not matched to a gene: 3. CDR1 is SNHLY and CDR2 is FYNNEI in the germline V gene. The CDR3 is made up of 14 amino acids. The DNA of the CDR3 is TGTGCCGAGGGGACAGGGGGGAACACCGGGGAGCTGTTTTTT. Protein sequence: CAEGTGGNTGELFF. Full variable domain (remainder filled in from reference TRBV2 and TRBJ2-2): EPEVTQTPSHQVTQMGQEVILRCVPISNHLYFYWYRQILGQKVEFLVSFYNNEISEKSEIFDDQFSVERPDGSNFTLKIRSTKLEDSAMYFCAEGTGGNTGELFFGEGSRLTVL.